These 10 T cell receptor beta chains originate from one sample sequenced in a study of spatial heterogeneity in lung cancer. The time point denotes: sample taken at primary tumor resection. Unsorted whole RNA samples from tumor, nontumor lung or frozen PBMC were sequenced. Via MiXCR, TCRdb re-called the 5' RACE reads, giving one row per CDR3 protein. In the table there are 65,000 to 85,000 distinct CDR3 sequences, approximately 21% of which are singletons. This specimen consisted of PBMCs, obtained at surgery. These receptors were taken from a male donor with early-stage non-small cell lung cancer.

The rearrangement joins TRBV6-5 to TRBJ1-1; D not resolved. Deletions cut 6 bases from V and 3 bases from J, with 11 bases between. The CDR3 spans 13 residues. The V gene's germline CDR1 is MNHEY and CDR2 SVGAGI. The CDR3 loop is CASSEKGYTEAFF. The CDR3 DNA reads TGTGCCAGCAGCGAAAAGGGTTACACTGAAGCTTTCTTT.

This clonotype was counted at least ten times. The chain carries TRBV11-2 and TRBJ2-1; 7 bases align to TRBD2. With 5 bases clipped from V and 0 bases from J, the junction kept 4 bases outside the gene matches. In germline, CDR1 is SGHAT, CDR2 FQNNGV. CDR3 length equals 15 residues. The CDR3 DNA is TGTGCCAGCAGCGCTAGCGGTAGCTCCTACAATGAGCAGTTCTTC. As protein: CASSASGSSYNEQFF. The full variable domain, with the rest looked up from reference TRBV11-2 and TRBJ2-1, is EAGVAQSPRYKIIEKRQSVAFWCNPISGHATLYWYQQILGQGPKLLIQFQNNGVVDDSQLPKDRFSAERLKGVDSTLKIQPAKLEDSAVYLCASSASGSSYNEQFFGPGTRLTVL.

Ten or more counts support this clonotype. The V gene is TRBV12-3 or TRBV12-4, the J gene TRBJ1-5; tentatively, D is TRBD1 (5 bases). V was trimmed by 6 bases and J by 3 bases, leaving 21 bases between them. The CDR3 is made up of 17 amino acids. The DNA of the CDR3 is TGTGCCAGCAGCAGATCCATTTCGGGGGTCCACAATCAGCCCCAGCATTTT. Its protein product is CASSRSISGVHNQPQHF.

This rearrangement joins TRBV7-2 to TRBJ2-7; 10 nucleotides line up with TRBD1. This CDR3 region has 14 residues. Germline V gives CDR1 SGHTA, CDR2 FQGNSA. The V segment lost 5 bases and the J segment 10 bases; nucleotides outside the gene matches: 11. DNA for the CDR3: TGTGCCAGCAGCCCAAACCCGGGACAGGGGTTCCAGTACTTC. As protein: CASSPNPGQGFQYF.

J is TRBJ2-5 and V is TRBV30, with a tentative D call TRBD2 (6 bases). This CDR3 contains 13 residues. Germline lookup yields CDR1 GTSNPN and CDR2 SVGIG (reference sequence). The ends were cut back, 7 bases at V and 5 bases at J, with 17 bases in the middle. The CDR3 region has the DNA TGTGCCTCCTCCACTAGCCAGCCGGAGACCCAGTACTTC. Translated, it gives CASSTSQPETQYF. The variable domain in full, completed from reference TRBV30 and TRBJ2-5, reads SQTIHQWPATLVQPVGSPLSLECTVEGTSNPNLYWYRQAAGRGLQLLFYSVGIGQISSEVPQNLSASRPQDRQFILSSKKLLLSDSGFYLCASSTSQPETQYFGPGTRLLVL.

DNA for the CDR3: TGTGCCAGCACCCAGGGAGGGGCTGGAGAGACCCAGTACTTC. Residues: CASTQGGAGETQYF. The rearrangement joins TRBV9 to TRBJ2-5, with 7 nucleotides matching TRBD2. V trimming: 6 bases; J trimming: 4 bases; junction bases outside the gene matches: 9. Per germline, CDR1 SGDLS and CDR2 YYNGEE. The CDR3 loop spans 14 amino acids. Supplemented by reference TRBV9 and TRBJ2-5, the full variable domain reads DSGVTQTPKHLITATGQRVTLRCSPRSGDLSVYWYQQSLDQGLQFLIQYYNGEERAKGNILERFSAQQFPDLHSELNLSSLELGDSALYFCASTQGGAGETQYFGPGTRLLVL.

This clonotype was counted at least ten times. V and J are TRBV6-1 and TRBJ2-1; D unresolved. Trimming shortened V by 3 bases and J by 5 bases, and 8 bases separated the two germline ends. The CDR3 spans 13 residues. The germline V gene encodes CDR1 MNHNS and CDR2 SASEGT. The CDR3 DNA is TGTGCCAGCAGTGACATACGGGACAATGAGCAGTTCTTC. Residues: CASSDIRDNEQFF.

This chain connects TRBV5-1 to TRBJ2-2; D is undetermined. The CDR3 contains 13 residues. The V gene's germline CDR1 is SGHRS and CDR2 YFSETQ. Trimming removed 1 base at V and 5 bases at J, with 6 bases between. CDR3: CASSLLPTGELFF. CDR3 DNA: TGCGCCAGCAGCTTGCTCCCAACCGGGGAGCTGTTTTTT.

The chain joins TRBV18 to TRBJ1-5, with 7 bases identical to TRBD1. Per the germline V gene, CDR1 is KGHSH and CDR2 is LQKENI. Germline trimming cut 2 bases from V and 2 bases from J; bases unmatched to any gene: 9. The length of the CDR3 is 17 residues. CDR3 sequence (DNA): TGTGCCAGCTCACCAGGGGCAGGGGGATCTGGCAATCAGCCCCAGCATTTT. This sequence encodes CASSPGAGGSGNQPQHF.

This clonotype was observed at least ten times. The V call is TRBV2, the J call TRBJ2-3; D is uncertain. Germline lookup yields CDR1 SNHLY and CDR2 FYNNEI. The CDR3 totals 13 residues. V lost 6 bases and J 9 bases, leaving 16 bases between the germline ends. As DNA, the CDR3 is TGTGCCAGCAGGCCGGGCACAGAGAAGACGCAGTATTTT. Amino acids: CASRPGTEKTQYF. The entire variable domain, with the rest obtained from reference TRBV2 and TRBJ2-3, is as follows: EPEVTQTPSHQVTQMGQEVILRCVPISNHLYFYWYRQILGQKVEFLVSFYNNEISEKSEIFDDQFSVERPDGSNFTLKIRSTKLEDSAMYFCASRPGTEKTQYFGPGTRLTVL.